This T cell receptor beta chain emerged from a study of sequential checkpoint blockade in melanoma. Study in general: Maintenance nivolumab came after either treatment sequence.

Treatment in this sample: randomized to nivolumab then ipilimumab (arm A) or the reverse (arm B). DNA-damaging chemotherapy had not been given to any patient beforehand. Sorted cells were live CD3+CD8+, lacking CD19 and CD56, from PBMCs. The protocol was immunoSEQ multiplex PCR, while the TCRdb copy is restricted to in-frame clones and leaves out a portion. The sample yields about 37,000 clones, 84% seen once. The CDR3 runs to 16 residues. V trimming: 5 bases; J trimming: 3 bases; junction bases outside the gene matches: 9. Germline CDR1 PRHDT, CDR2 FYEKMQ (reference sequence). The starting material was CD8+ T cells sorted from blood (inferred from file names), obtained from a patient given nivolumab and ipilimumab in sequence. This chain joins TRBV13 and TRBJ2-3; TRBD2 matches 9 bases. This receptor was taken from a human donor with melanoma. The CDR3 DNA reads TGTGCCAGCAGCCCCGGAGGGGCGGGAGGGACAGATACGCAGTATTTT. Translated: CASSPGGAGGTDTQYF.